These T cell receptor beta chains were read from a single sample in a study of shared clonotypes between healthy human individuals. Sequencing was performed with immunoSEQ multiplex PCR; in TCRdb, only in-frame clones are kept and a portion is missing. The sample has over 850,000 clones, approximately 80% seen once. Input material: memory CD4+ T cells from PBMCs. The receptors were sampled from a young man in good health. Some clones in this sample may be carry-over from other donors' samples. Both conserved end residues are trimmed from each CDR3. The order of the fields is V gene, J gene, CDR3 protein.

TRBV10-1	TRBJ2-4	ASSESGHAKNIQY
TRBV2	TRBJ1-5	ASRPRDSANQPQH
TRBV9	TRBJ2-2	ASSVRPGPQSGELF
TRBV6-4	TRBJ1-5	ASSPTEGQPQH
TRBV4-1	TRBJ1-1	ASSQGQHLNTEAF
TRBV27	TRBJ2-2	ASRMGRDRGPGELF
TRBV14	TRBJ2-7	ASSRYDTGGEQY
TRBV6-1	TRBJ2-1	ASSEKAGSYNEQF
TRBV25-1	TRBJ1-4	ASSEYNEKLF
TRBV7-9	TRBJ2-3	ASSSLTSGLNTDTQY
TRBV7-2	TRBJ2-5	ASSLGGSQETQY
TRBV27	TRBJ1-5	ASSAGLSNQPQH
TRBV29-1	TRBJ1-1	SVEEEYTEAF
TRBV6-6	TRBJ2-7	ASSYSGTLNEQY
TRBV5-1	TRBJ2-7	ASSLAVRSSYEQY
TRBV6-5	TRBJ2-5	ASSYRFQETQY
TRBV11-2	TRBJ2-5	ASSYEAGSWETQY
TRBV30	TRBJ1-1	AWSVYTEAF
TRBV4-3	TRBJ2-1	ASSLLGGVEQF
TRBV5-1	TRBJ2-7	ASSLVGGSSYEQY
TRBV9	TRBJ1-1	ASSGTGKEAF
TRBV7-3	TRBJ2-1	ASSLELARADEQF
TRBV7-2	TRBJ2-5	ASSLVRASGQETQY
TRBV2	TRBJ2-2	ASKQVMMAGELF
TRBV2	TRBJ2-2	ASSERSSRRELF
TRBV23-1	TRBJ2-7	ASRKITGTENYEQY
TRBV7-2	TRBJ1-5	ASSLAQGAQAQH
TRBV19	TRBJ1-1	ASSSHPSDGNTEAF
TRBV19	TRBJ1-4	ASSAQRLANEKLF
TRBV15	TRBJ2-7	ATSQGLAESYEQY
TRBV27	TRBJ1-5	ASRPLRDGNQPQH
TRBV19	TRBJ2-2	ASSGGQGAGTGELF
TRBV27	TRBJ1-2	ASSFDREEYGYT
TRBV2	TRBJ1-2	ASSDRTVSYGYT
TRBV28	TRBJ1-1	ASSELNTEAF
TRBV23-1	TRBJ1-5	ASSQVSTGSNQPQH
TRBV19	TRBJ1-5	ASSTGREGQPQH
TRBV7-6	TRBJ2-5	ASSFTLAAKTQY
TRBV28	TRBJ2-1	ASSFVQEDYNEQF
TRBV9	TRBJ2-5	ASSVGGGETQY
TRBV7-2	TRBJ2-7	ASSLATSGAPYEQY
TRBV5-1	TRBJ1-1	ASSPLRVNTEAF
TRBV19	TRBJ1-4	ASSIQGRNEKLF
TRBV7-9	TRBJ2-1	ASRGGLAEDNEQF
TRBV30	TRBJ2-3	AWSVRPDTQY
TRBV19	TRBJ2-7	ASTPTGRSNLKEQY